The following is a TCR beta chain sequence with its context. The antigen is undetermined. TCRdb recomputed calls from the 5' RACE reads with MiXCR, one row per CDR3 protein. The data hold around 340,000 distinct CDR3 sequences, with approximately 8.8% observed a single time. The CDR3 has 10 residues. This sample was included in a study of identical twins. Overall study findings and caveats: Out-of-frame alpha sequences shared between twins exhibited an excess of low generation probability.

The rearrangement links TRBV21-1 to TRBJ1-2; TRBD1 is the table's D call, not checked against the DNA. TRBV21-1 represents a pseudogene. The TCR sequence derives from a woman aged 45 to 65 in good health. The sample comprised naive T cells sorted from blood. The chain's CDR3 is CASTRGGYTF. The CDR3 DNA sequence: TGTGCCAGCACTAGGGGGGGCTACACCTTC.